These 14 T cell receptor beta chains were sequenced from one sample in a study of immune heterogeneity within non-small cell lung tumors. Bulk tumor genomic DNA, approximately 560 ng per sample, was used as template. Far-apart biopsies, several per primary tumor, were taken during surgery. With untreated, newly diagnosed non-small cell lung cancer, the patients went on to undergo curative surgery. Amplifying TCR beta CDR3 involved multiplex PCR carried out with 32 V and 13 J primers. TCRdb re-called the multiplex PCR reads with MiXCR, one entry per CDR3 protein. The sample contains over a thousand distinct CDR3 sequences, approximately 34% of which appear only once. The sample was lung tumor tissue. The receptors shown here come from a man in his 60s with non-small cell lung cancer.

In the case of this clonotype: It may be a read error: a sequence one base away is much more abundant. The chain uses TRBV6-1 and TRBJ2-3, with 9 bases matching TRBD2. This CDR3 contains 16 residues. CDR1 and CDR2 (germline): MNHNS, SASEGT. The J segment lost 3 bases and the V segment lost 6 bases, leaving 10 bases of the junction unmatched. The CDR3 reads CASSVSSGIPTDTQYF. CDR3 nucleotides: TGTGCCAGCAGCGTATCTAGCGGGATTCCGACAGATACGCAGTATTTT.

The chain links TRBV29-1 to TRBJ2-7, with D unclear. Per the germline V gene, CDR1 is SQVTM and CDR2 is ANQGSEA. The CDR3 runs 12 residues. V lost 4 bases and J lost 5, with 12 bases in between. CDR3 sequence: CSVVRSGHEQYF. The CDR3 nucleotides read TGCAGCGTTGTAAGGTCAGGCCACGAGCAGTACTTC.

The V and J genes are TRBV4-2 and TRBJ1-2; 7 positions match TRBD1. V gave up 4 bases and J gave up 4 bases; unmatched junction bases: 12. This CDR3 contains 16 residues. CDR1 is LGHNA, CDR2 YNFKEQ, per germline. CDR3 region: CASSRTGGGAPYGYTF. CDR3 nucleotide sequence: TGTGCCAGCAGCCGGACGGGAGGGGGCGCACCCTATGGCTACACCTTC.

This sequence joins TRBV6-1 and TRBJ2-1; TRBD1 matches 12 bases. V lost 5 bases and J lost 6; bases outside the gene matches: 11. Germline V gives CDR1 MNHNS, CDR2 SASEGT. The CDR3 consists of 17 residues. The CDR3 nucleotides are TGTGCCAGCAGTACCCCCCTCTGGGACAGGGGGCGCAATGAGCAGTTCTTC. It encodes CASSTPLWDRGRNEQFF.

This clonotype was counted between two and nine times. The J gene is TRBJ2-1, the V gene TRBV28; possible D gene TRBD2, 5 bases. V dropped 2 bases and J dropped 5 bases, with 10 bases sitting between them. The CDR3 has 14 amino acids. Germline V gene data show CDR1 as MDHEN and CDR2 as SYDVKM. CDR3 sequence: CASSLPGSHNEQFF. DNA for the CDR3: TGTGCCAGCAGTTTACCTGGGAGCCACAATGAGCAGTTCTTC.

This clonotype was seen a single time. This may arise from a read error, as a much more abundant clone is one base away. As the CDR3 is not closed by the conserved phenylalanine or tryptophan, this likely results from a read error. This chain links TRBV7-8 with TRBJ2-7; D is uncertain. CDR3 length equals 13 residues. Trimming took 3 bases from V and 2 from J, leaving 8 bases between them. Per the germline V gene, CDR1 is SGHVS and CDR2 is FQNEAQ. Here the CDR3 reads CASSFLRTYEQYS. DNA for the CDR3: TGTGCCAGCAGCTTCTTAAGGACCTACGAGCAGTACTCC.

The chain carries TRBV19 and TRBJ1-2, with D tentatively TRBD1 (5 bases). Germline V gives CDR1 LNHDA, CDR2 SQIVND (reference sequence). The CDR3 length is 13 residues. Between the trimmed V and J ends, which lost 9 bases and 10 bases, there was a span of 21 bases. Here the CDR3 DNA reads TGTGCCAGCAAGGGCCGGGACGGGCGTCTCTACACCTTC. Translating it yields CASKGRDGRLYTF.

The V call is TRBV5-1, the J call TRBJ1-1, with a weak D call TRBD1 (5 bases). The V end was cut by 2 bases, the J end by 4 bases, with 9 bases between. The CDR3 length is 13 residues. Germline assignment: CDR1 SGHRS and CDR2 YFSETQ. CDR3 in amino acids: CASSFTGTTEAFF. The CDR3 DNA reads TGCGCCAGCAGCTTTACAGGAACCACTGAAGCTTTCTTT.

Here the CDR3 reads CASSPRGTSNEKLFF. In DNA form, the CDR3 reads TGTGCCAGCAGCCCTCGGGGAACGTCTAATGAAAAACTGTTTTTT. The rearrangement links TRBV9 to TRBJ1-4, with D hard to call. In germline, CDR1 is SGDLS, CDR2 YYNGEE. CDR3 length equals 15 residues. Trimming shortened V by 4 bases and J by 3 bases, and 13 bases separated the two germline ends.

The chain combines TRBV5-1 with TRBJ2-2; 7 nucleotides agree with TRBD1. The CDR3 has 14 amino acids. V lost 1 base to trimming and J lost 4 bases; unmatched junction nucleotides: 1. CDR1 and CDR2 (germline): SGHRS, YFSETQ. This chain's CDR3 is CASSLPGGTGELFF. The CDR3 region has the DNA TGCGCCAGCAGCTTGCCAGGGGGCACCGGGGAGCTGTTTTTT.

This clonotype rates as medium-sized. The V and J genes are TRBV20-1 and TRBJ2-1, with D uncertain. Between the trimmed V and J ends, which lost 0 bases and 6 bases, there was a span of 0 bases. Germline assignment: CDR1 DFQATT and CDR2 SNEGSKA (reference sequence). The CDR3 runs to 10 residues. DNA for the CDR3: TGCAGTGCTAGAGACAATGAGCAGTTCTTC. Its protein is CSARDNEQFF.

This clonotype is medium-sized by share. The chain has TRBV6-1 and TRBJ2-7; maybe TRBD2 (6 bases). This CDR3 spans 16 amino acids. CDR1 is MNHNS and CDR2 is SASEGT in the germline V gene. V dropped 8 bases and J dropped 3 bases, with 23 bases sitting between them. Written as DNA, the CDR3 is TGTGCCAGCTGTTCGTCTAGCGTTCGTGTCGTCTACGAGCAGTACTTC. This translates into CASCSSSVRVVYEQYF.

The chain joins TRBV6-1 to TRBJ1-1; D is undetermined. Germline-derived CDR1 and CDR2 are MNHNS and SASEGT. Trimming took off 0 bases at V and 5 bases at J, with 13 bases between the two ends. The CDR3 sequence is 15 residues long. The CDR3 sequence: CASSEAGWFRTEAFF. The CDR3 DNA reads TGTGCCAGCAGTGAAGCAGGATGGTTCCGGACTGAAGCTTTCTTT.

The rearrangement joins TRBV28 to TRBJ1-1; no clear D gene. Germline V gene lookup returns CDR1 MDHEN and CDR2 SYDVKM. The ends were cut back, 8 bases at V and 0 bases at J, with 13 bases in the middle. The CDR3 runs 14 residues. DNA for the CDR3: TGTGCCAGCGCCCGAGCCCGGATGAACACTGAAGCTTTCTTT. Encoded protein: CASARARMNTEAFF.